These 19 T cell receptor beta chains share one sample of origin, sequenced in a study of cytomegalovirus exposure and HLA in healthy donors. PCR primers comprised 60 Vbeta and 13 Jbeta primers. Repertoires were generated with immunoSEQ multiplex PCR, while TCRdb's copy carries only in-frame clones and drops some. The table shows 170,000 or so clones, with 70% to 90% occurring only once. Specimen: PBMCs. The origin of the receptors is a young woman in good health and CMV-seronegative.

This clone was detected only a few times. This chain links TRBV19 with TRBJ2-7; 8 bases agree with TRBD2. The CDR3 extends over 15 amino acids. V shed 4 bases and J 2 bases; nucleotides not matched to a gene: 7. Germline CDR1 is LNHDA and CDR2 is SQIVND (reference sequence). CDR3 sequence reads: CASSTPLAGTYEQYF. In nucleotides, the CDR3 is TGTGCCAGTAGTACCCCTCTAGCGGGCACCTACGAGCAGTACTTC.

This rearrangement joins TRBV6-4 to TRBJ2-3; tentative D call: TRBD2 (6 bases). The CDR3 runs to 16 residues. Germline assignment: CDR1 MRHNA and CDR2 SNTAGT. The V and J ends lost 5 bases and 0 bases respectively, with 15 bases between them. In DNA, the CDR3 is TGTGCCAGCAGTAAGGCGGTCGGGGGAAGCACAGATACGCAGTATTTT. It translates to CASSKAVGGSTDTQYF.

The genes are TRBV10-3 and TRBJ1-2, with a weak D call TRBD1 (5 bases). The V gene's germline CDR1 is ENHRY and CDR2 SYGVKD. Trimming pared 0 bases from V and 2 bases from J, leaving 19 bases between. CDR3 length: 18 amino acids. As DNA, the CDR3 is TGTGCCATCAGTGAGTCGAAAAGGGGCGAATTGGGAAACTATGGCTACACCTTC. It encodes CAISESKRGELGNYGYTF.

Only one count was recorded for this clone. This chain uses TRBV27 with TRBJ1-6; TRBD1 might be the D (6 bases). The germline V gene encodes CDR1 MNHEY and CDR2 SMNVEV (reference sequence). CDR3 length equals 18 residues. The V end lost 7 bases, the J end lost 8 bases, and 27 bases lay between the germline ends. CDR3 nucleotide sequence: TGTGCCAGCACCAGGACAGCCCACTCTCTATATTGGGATTCACCCCTCCACTTT. Protein sequence: CASTRTAHSLYWDSPLHF.

This rearrangement joins TRBV29-1 to TRBJ2-5; tentatively, D is TRBD1 (6 bases). V lost 4 bases and J lost 2, with 17 bases in between. The CDR3 length is 15 residues. Germline assignment: CDR1 SQVTM and CDR2 ANQGSEA. The CDR3 coding sequence is TGCAGCGTTGCAAACACCCGGGACATTCAAGAGACCCAGTACTTC. Its translation is CSVANTRDIQETQYF.

The rearrangement links TRBV28 to TRBJ2-1, with a possible D match to TRBD1 (8 bases). The CDR3 runs to 16 residues. Trimming removed 2 bases at V and 4 bases at J, with 15 bases between. Germline assignment: CDR1 MDHEN and CDR2 SYDVKM. CDR3 region: CASSLGTGGGYNEQFF. The CDR3 region has the DNA TGTGCCAGCAGTTTAGGCACAGGGGGGGGATACAATGAGCAGTTCTTC.

This chain joins TRBV4-1 and TRBJ2-3, with D maybe TRBD1 (6 bases). Trimming took 4 bases from V and 4 from J, leaving 12 bases between them. From germline, CDR1 is MGHRA and CDR2 YSYEKL. The CDR3 has 14 amino acids. The CDR3 sequence is CASSPPDSADTQYF. The CDR3, as DNA: TGCGCCAGCAGCCCGCCGGACAGCGCAGATACGCAGTATTTT.

The rearrangement uses TRBV6-5 and TRBJ1-2; tentative D call: TRBD1 (6 bases). CDR1 MNHEY and CDR2 SVGAGI come from the germline V gene. Trimming removed 0 bases at V and 0 bases at J, with 11 bases between. CDR3 size: 16 residues. In nucleotides, the CDR3 is TGTGCCAGCAGTTACTCGACAGGACTAGCTAACTATGGCTACACCTTC. Translating it yields CASSYSTGLANYGYTF.

The gene calls are TRBV28 and TRBJ2-1; no reliable D call. The germline V gene has CDR1 MDHEN and CDR2 SYDVKM. The CDR3 extends over 17 amino acids. Trimming removed 4 bases at V and 0 bases at J, with 16 bases between. CDR3 region: CASSSIGKASSYNEQFF. The DNA for the CDR3 is TGTGCCAGCAGTTCTATCGGAAAAGCGAGCTCCTACAATGAGCAGTTCTTC.

V and J are TRBV2 and TRBJ1-1; tentatively, D is TRBD1 (6 bases). CDR1 and CDR2 from the germline V gene are SNHLY and FYNNEI. Trimming removed 3 bases from V and 1 base from J, with 9 bases in between. CDR3 length equals 14 residues. The CDR3 loop is CASSDRGQNTEAFF. Here the CDR3 DNA reads TGTGCCAGCAGTGATCGGGGACAGAACACTGAAGCTTTCTTT.

On this clone: Mismatch with germline at one junction end may stem from a read error. V usage is TRBV7-9 and J usage is TRBJ2-7; TRBD1 aligns across 9 bases. This CDR3 contains 15 residues. The V gene's germline CDR1 is SEHNR and CDR2 FQNEAQ (reference sequence). DNA of the CDR3: TGTTCCAGCAGCTTAGCGGTAACAGGGGGCCGCGAGCAGTACTTC. Translation: CSSSLAVTGGREQYF.

In the case of this clone: The junction and the germline gene differ at one end; a read error may be behind it. V and J are TRBV7-9 and TRBJ2-3; D not resolved. Germline values: CDR1 SEHNR, CDR2 FQNEAQ (reference sequence). The CDR3 length is 15 residues. CDR3 sequence: CSSSLHQSSTDTQYF. As DNA, the CDR3 is TGTTCCAGCAGCTTGCATCAGTCTAGCACAGATACGCAGTATTTT.

This chain connects TRBV2 to TRBJ2-7; D ambiguous. The V gene lost 8 bases and the J gene lost 6 bases, with 11 bases spanning the gap. Germline loops: CDR1 SNHLY, CDR2 FYNNEI. The CDR3 has 11 residues. CDR3 protein: CASPPQCEQYF. CDR3 nucleotides: TGTGCCAGCCCCCCCCAGTGCGAGCAGTACTTC.

V is TRBV30 and J is TRBJ2-3; D gene ambiguous. Trimming pared 8 bases from V and 6 bases from J, leaving 12 bases between. Germline assignment: CDR1 GTSNPN and CDR2 SVGIG (reference sequence). The CDR3 sequence is 11 residues long. CDR3 nucleotides: TGTGCCCGAGCTTCGTCCGATACGCAGTATTTT. Its protein is CARASSDTQYF.

The chain employs TRBV5-4 and TRBJ2-1; 9 bases are a match to TRBD2. The germline CDR1 and CDR2 sequences are SGHNT and YYREEE (reference sequence). Trimming at V came to 5 bases and at J to 1 base, leaving 4 bases not matched to a gene. The CDR3 loop spans 15 amino acids. The CDR3 is CASRRGGGSYNEQFF. DNA of the CDR3: TGTGCCAGCAGGCGGGGGGGCGGTTCCTACAATGAGCAGTTCTTC. Filled out from reference TRBV5-4 and TRBJ2-1, the complete variable domain reads ETGVTQSPTHLIKTRGQQVTLRCSSQSGHNTVSWYQQALGQGPQFIFQYYREEENGRGNFPPRFSGLQFPNYSSELNVNALELDDSALYLCASRRGGGSYNEQFFGPGTRLTVL.

As regards this clone: At one of its ends the junction is not consistent with the germline gene, which may arise from a read error. The chain couples TRBV30 to TRBJ2-6; 8 positions match TRBD1. CDR1 is GTSNPN and CDR2 is SVGIG in the germline V gene (reference sequence). The CDR3 consists of 19 residues. The CDR3 sequence: CAWSVRQGRIYSGANGLTF. Written as DNA, the CDR3 is TGTGCCTGGAGTGTCCGACAGGGGCGAATATACTCTGGGGCCAACGGCCTGACTTTC.

V and J are TRBV7-2 and TRBJ1-3; D is unclear. CDR3 size: 17 residues. In germline, CDR1 is SGHTA, CDR2 FQGNSA. Trimming left V 6 bases short and J 1 base short, with 19 bases between. The CDR3 bases are TGTGCCAGCAGTTCACTTGGCGGGGAAAGTTCTGGAAACACCATATATTTT. Translating gives CASSSLGGESSGNTIYF.

Only a few counts were recorded for this clone. This chain joins TRBV5-4 and TRBJ1-2; perhaps TRBD1 as D (6 bases). Germline V lookup: CDR1 SGHNT, CDR2 YYREEE (reference sequence). Trimming left V 2 bases short and J 0 bases short, with 8 bases between. CDR3 length: 14 amino acids. The CDR3 here is CASSLGGANYGYTF. CDR3 bases: TGTGCCAGCAGCTTAGGGGGAGCTAACTATGGCTACACCTTC. Based on the CDR3 plus reference TRBV5-4 and TRBJ1-2, the full variable domain is ETGVTQSPTHLIKTRGQQVTLRCSSQSGHNTVSWYQQALGQGPQFIFQYYREEENGRGNFPPRFSGLQFPNYSSELNVNALELDDSALYLCASSLGGANYGYTFGSGTRLTVV.

J is TRBJ1-5 and V is TRBV6-1; the match to TRBD1 covers 7 bases. The germline CDR1 and CDR2 sequences are MNHNS and SASEGT. The CDR3 has 13 amino acids. The V segment lost 8 bases and the J segment 3 bases; nucleotides outside the gene matches: 4. The CDR3 loop reads CASDDRVNQPQHF. As DNA, the CDR3 is TGTGCCAGCGATGACAGGGTCAATCAGCCCCAGCATTTT.